This T cell receptor beta chain was sequenced in a study of Ad26.COV2.S vaccination and SARS-CoV-2 variants. CDR1 and CDR2 (germline): MNHEY, SVGAGI. The CDR3 has 11 residues. V lost 6 bases and J 6 bases, leaving 5 bases between the germline ends. TCRdb's table, derived via immunoSEQ multiplex PCR, lists solely in-frame clones and lacks some. The data show about 350,000 clones, 86% seen once. The sample's treatment: some 19 received Ad26.COV2.S at low or high dose, single or two shots; roughly five received placebo; per-sample allocation not given. Day 63 following the first vaccine or placebo injection was when the samples were taken.

The sequence was collected from a person between 18 and 60 years old who received the Ad26.COV2.S COVID-19 vaccine or a placebo. Sequencing used peripheral blood, obtained in a trial of Ad26.COV2.S vaccine versus placebo. The rearrangement links TRBV6-5 to TRBJ2-2; D gene ambiguous. The CDR3 bases are TGTGCCAGCAGCCAAGCCGGGGAGCTGTTTTTT. Amino acid sequence: CASSQAGELFF.